This T cell receptor beta chain was identified during a study of blood T cell repertoires in COVID-19. The CDR3 covers 12 residues. V dropped 4 bases and J dropped 8 bases, with 11 bases sitting between them. Sequencing used immunoSEQ multiplex PCR; TCRdb keeps in-frame clones, though not all of them. The table includes roughly 230,000 clones, less than 90% detected once. A single count supports this clone. V is TRBV12-3 or TRBV12-4 and J is TRBJ1-2; D gene uncertain. Sequenced sample: peripheral blood. The receptor was derived from a man aged 70 or older with acute or convalescent COVID-19. In DNA, the CDR3 is TGTGCCAGCAGTTACCCCGGGTTAGGCTACACCTTC. It yields the protein CASSYPGLGYTF.